This TCR gamma chain was identified during a study of Vδ1+ human thymocytes. Study findings and constraints: Thymic TRG and TRD repertoires appeared highly polyclonal, with Gaussian CDR3 length distributions. Thymic delta-chain repertoires held roughly 20% Vdelta2 sequences and few Vdelta3, despite high sort purity.

Thymocytes were sorted as CD3+ TCRVdelta1+ TCRVdelta2- after alphabeta T cell depletion. Extracted RNA was reverse transcribed into cDNA. The CDR3 regions were amplified by multiplex PCR from V-gene primers to a constant-region primer. TCRdb re-called the multiplex PCR reads using CATT. The data show about 36,000 gamma-chain clones, around 20% seen once. V shed 0 bases and J 6 bases; nucleotides not matched to a gene: 5. This CDR3 has 13 residues. Germline assignment: CDR1 GITISATS and CDR2 ISYDGTV (reference sequence). As to this clone: What it binds is unknown. Distinct nucleotide sequences in the sample also encode this CDR3.

The material sequenced was Vdelta1+ gamma-delta thymocytes from the thymus. Subset of the sample: FACS-sorted CD3+ TCRalphabeta- TCRVdelta1+ TCRVdelta2- thymocytes. The V gene is TRGV9, the J gene TRGJ1 or TRGJ2. This TCR was sampled from a girl under three years old who had congenital heart surgery. The CDR3 spells CALWEVQSYKKLF. The CDR3 DNA reads TGTGCCTTGTGGGAGGTGCAATCTTATAAGAAACTCTTT.